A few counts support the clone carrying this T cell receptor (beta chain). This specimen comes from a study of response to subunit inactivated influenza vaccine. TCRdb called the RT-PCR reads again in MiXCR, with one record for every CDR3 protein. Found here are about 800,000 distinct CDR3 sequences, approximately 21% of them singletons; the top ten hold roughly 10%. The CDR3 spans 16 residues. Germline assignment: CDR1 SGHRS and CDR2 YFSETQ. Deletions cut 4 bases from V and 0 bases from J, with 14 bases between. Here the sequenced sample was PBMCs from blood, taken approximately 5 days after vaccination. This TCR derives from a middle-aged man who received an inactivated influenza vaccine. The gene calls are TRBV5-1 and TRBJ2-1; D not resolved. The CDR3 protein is CASSVRLRSSYNEQFF. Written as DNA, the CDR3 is TGCGCCAGCAGCGTTCGATTAAGAAGCTCCTACAATGAGCAGTTCTTC.